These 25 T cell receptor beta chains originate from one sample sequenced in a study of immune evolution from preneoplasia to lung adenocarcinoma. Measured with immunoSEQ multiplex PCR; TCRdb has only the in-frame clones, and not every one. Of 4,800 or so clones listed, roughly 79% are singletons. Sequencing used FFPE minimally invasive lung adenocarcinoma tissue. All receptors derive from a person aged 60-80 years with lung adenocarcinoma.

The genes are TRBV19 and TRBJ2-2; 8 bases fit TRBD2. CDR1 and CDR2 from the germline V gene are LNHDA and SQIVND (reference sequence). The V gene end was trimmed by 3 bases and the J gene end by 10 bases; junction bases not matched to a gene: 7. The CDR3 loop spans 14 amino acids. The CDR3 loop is CASSMDPGLAELFF. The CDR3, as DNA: TGTGCCAGTAGTATGGACCCAGGACTAGCGGAGCTGTTTTTT.

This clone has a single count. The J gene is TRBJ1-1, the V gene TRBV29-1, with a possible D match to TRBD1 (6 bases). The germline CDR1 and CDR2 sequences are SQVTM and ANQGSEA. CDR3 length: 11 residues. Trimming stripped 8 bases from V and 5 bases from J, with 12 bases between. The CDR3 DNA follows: TGCAGCTCGCTTAGGGGGACTGAAGCTTTCTTT. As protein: CSSLRGTEAFF.

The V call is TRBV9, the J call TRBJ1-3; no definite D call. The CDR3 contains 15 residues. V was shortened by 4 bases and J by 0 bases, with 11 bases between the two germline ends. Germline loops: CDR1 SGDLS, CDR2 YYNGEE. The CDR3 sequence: CASSPPLASGNTIYF. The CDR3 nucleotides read TGTGCCAGCAGCCCCCCGTTAGCCTCTGGAAACACCATATATTTT.

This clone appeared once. In DNA form, the CDR3 reads TGTGCCAGCAGCACCAGGGAGAATGGCTACACCTTC. The encoded protein is CASSTRENGYTF. The rearrangement uses TRBV21-1 and TRBJ1-2. TRBV21-1 is deemed a pseudogene. The CDR3 totals 12 residues.

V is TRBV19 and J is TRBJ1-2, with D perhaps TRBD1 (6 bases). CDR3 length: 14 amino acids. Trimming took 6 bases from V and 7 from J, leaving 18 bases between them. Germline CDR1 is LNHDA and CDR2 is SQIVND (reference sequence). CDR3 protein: CASSSRGGNGGYTF. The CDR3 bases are TGTGCCAGTAGCTCGAGGGGGGGGAACGGTGGCTACACCTTC.

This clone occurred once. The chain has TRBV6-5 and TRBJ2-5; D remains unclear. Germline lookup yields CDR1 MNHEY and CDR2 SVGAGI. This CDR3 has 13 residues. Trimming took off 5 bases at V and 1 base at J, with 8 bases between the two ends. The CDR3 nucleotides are TGTGCCAGCAGTCGGACGGTCCAAGAGACCCAGTACTTC. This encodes CASSRTVQETQYF.

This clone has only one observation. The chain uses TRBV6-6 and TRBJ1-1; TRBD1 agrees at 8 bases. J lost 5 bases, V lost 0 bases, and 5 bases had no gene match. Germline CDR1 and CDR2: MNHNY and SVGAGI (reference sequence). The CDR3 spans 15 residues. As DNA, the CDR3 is TGTGCCAGCAGTTACTCCCCGGACAGGGTTACTGAAGCTTTCTTT. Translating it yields CASSYSPDRVTEAFF.

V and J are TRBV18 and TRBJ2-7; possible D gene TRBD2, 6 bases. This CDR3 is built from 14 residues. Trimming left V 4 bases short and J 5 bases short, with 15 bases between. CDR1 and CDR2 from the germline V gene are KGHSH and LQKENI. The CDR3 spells CASSRDSPWNEQYF. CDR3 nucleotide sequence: TGTGCCAGCTCACGGGACTCCCCCTGGAACGAGCAGTACTTC. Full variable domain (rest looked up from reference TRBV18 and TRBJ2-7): NAGVMQNPRHLVRRRGQEARLRCSPMKGHSHVYWYRQLPEEGLKFMVYLQKENIIDESGMPKERFSAEFPKEGPSILRIQQVVRGDSAAYFCASSRDSPWNEQYFGPGTRLTVT.

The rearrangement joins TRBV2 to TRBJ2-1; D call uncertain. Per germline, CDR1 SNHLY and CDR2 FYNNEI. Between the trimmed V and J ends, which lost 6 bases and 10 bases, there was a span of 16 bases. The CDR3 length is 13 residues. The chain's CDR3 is CASSLTPYGEQFF. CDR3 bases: TGTGCCAGCAGCCTGACTCCCTACGGCGAGCAGTTCTTC.

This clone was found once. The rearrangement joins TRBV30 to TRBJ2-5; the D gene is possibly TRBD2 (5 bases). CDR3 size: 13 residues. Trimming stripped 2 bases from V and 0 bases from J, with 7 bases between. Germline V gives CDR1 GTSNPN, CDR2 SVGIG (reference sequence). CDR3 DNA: TGTGCCTGGAGTAGGAGGAACCAAGAGACCCAGTACTTC. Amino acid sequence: CAWSRRNQETQYF.

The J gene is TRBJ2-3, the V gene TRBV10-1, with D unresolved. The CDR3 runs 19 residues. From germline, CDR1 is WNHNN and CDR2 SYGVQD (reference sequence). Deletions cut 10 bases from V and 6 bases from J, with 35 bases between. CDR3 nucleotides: TGCGCCATCACAACCTCCCGCAACAACCTCCCTCGCTGTTTGGATACGCAGTATTTT. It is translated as CAITTSRNNLPRCLDTQYF.

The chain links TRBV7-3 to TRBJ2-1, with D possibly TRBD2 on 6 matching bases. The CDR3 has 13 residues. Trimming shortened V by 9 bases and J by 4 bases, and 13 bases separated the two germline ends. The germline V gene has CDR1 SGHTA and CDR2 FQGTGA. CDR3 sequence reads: CARDYPEYNEQFF. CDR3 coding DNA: TGTGCCAGGGACTACCCTGAATACAATGAGCAGTTCTTC.

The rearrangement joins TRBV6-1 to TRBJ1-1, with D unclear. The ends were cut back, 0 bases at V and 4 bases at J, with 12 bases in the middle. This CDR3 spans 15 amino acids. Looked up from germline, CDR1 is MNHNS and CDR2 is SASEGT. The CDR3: CASSEAAIRTTEAFF. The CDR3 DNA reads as TGTGCCAGCAGTGAAGCGGCGATTCGAACCACTGAAGCTTTCTTT.

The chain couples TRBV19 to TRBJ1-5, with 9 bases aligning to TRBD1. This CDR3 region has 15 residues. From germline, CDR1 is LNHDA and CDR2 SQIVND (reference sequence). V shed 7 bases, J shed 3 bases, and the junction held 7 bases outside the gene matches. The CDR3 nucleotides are TGTGCCAGTACCAAGGGACAGGGCCCCAATCAGCCCCAGCATTTT. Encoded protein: CASTKGQGPNQPQHF.

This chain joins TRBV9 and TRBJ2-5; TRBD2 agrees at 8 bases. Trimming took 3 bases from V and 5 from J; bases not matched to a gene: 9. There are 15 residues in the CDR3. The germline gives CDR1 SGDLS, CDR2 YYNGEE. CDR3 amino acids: CASSELAGWGETQYF. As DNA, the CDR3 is TGTGCCAGCAGCGAATTAGCGGGGTGGGGGGAGACCCAGTACTTC.

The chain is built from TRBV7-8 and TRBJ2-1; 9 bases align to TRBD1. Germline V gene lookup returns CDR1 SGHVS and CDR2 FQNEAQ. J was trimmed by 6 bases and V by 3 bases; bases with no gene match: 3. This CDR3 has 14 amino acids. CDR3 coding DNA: TGTGCCAGCAGCTTTTTGGACAGGGGCAATGAGCAGTTCTTC. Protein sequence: CASSFLDRGNEQFF.

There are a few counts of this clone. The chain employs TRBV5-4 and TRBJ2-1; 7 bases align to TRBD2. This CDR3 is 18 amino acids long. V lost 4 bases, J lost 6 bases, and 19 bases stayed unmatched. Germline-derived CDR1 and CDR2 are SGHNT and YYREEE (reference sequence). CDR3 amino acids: CASSPFRAGAGPSNEQFF. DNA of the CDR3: TGTGCCAGCAGCCCGTTTAGGGCGGGAGCGGGCCCGAGCAATGAGCAGTTCTTC.

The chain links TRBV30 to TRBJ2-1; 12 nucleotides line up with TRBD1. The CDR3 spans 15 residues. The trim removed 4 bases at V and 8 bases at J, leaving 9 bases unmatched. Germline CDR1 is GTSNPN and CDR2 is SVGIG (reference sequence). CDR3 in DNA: TGTGCCTGGACGCCGGGACAGGGGGCTAGGGATGAGCAGTTCTTC. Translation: CAWTPGQGARDEQFF.

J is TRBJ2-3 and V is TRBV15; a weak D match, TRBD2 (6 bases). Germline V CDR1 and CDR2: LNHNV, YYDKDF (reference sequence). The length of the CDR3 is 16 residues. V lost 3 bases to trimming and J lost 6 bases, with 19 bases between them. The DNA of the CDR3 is TGTGCCACCAGCAGCAAACCGGGACTTTCCACCGATACGCAGTATTTT. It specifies CATSSKPGLSTDTQYF.

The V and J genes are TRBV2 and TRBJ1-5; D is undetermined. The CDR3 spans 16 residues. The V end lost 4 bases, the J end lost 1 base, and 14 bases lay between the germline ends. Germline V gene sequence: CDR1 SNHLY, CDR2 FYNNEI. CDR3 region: CASSGRGMGSNQPQHF. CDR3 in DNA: TGTGCCAGCAGTGGGCGCGGCATGGGGAGCAATCAGCCCCAGCATTTT.

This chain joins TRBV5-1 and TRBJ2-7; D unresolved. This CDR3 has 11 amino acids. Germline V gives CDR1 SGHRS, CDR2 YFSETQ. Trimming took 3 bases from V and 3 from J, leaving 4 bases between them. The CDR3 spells CASSSYYEQYF. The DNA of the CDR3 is TGCGCCAGCAGCTCCTACTACGAGCAGTACTTC.

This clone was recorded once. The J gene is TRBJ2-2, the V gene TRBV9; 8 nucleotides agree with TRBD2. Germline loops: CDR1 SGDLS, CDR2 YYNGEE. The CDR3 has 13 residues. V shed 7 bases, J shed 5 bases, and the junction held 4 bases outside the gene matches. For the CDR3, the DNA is TGTGCCAGCCGACGGGAGGGGACCGGGGAGCTGTTTTTT. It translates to CASRREGTGELFF.

CDR3 coding DNA: TGTGCCAGCAGCTTAACCGGGGATCAGCCCCAGCATTTT. Translated, it gives CASSLTGDQPQHF. The rearrangement joins TRBV7-9 to TRBJ1-5; D not resolved. Germline CDR1 and CDR2: SEHNR and FQNEAQ (reference sequence). The CDR3 is made up of 13 amino acids. Trimming left V 2 bases short and J 5 bases short, with 7 bases between.

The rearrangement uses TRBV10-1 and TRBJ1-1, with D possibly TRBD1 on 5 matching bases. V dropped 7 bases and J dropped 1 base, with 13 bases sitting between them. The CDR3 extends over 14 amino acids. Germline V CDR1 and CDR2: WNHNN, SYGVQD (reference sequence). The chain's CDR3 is CASMEGRGNTEAFF. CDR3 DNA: TGCGCCAGCATGGAGGGGAGGGGGAACACTGAAGCTTTCTTT.

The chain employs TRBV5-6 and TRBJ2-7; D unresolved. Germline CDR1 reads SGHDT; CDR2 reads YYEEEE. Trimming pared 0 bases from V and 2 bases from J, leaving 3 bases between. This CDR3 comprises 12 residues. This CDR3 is CASSLGAYEQYF. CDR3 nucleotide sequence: TGTGCCAGCAGCTTGGGGGCCTACGAGCAGTACTTC.